The source of this TCR beta chain is a study of beta chain features in type 1 diabetes. Expressed TCRB transcripts were sequenced after all isolated RNA was converted to cDNA. TCRdb's copy holds only in-frame clones and misses some; the assay was immunoSEQ multiplex PCR. The sample has hundreds of thousands of clones; 68% are singletons. The germline V gene encodes CDR1 SGHVS and CDR2 FNYEAQ. The CDR3 loop spans 13 amino acids. V was shortened by 4 bases and J by 2 bases, with 8 bases between the two germline ends. Sequencing input: naive CD4+ T cells from blood. The chain recombines TRBV7-6 with TRBJ2-5; the D is unclear. The TCR comes from a man younger than 45 in good health. The CDR3: CASSSVTQETQYF. For the CDR3, the DNA is TGTGCCAGCAGCTCCGTCACTCAAGAGACCCAGTACTTC.